The next 15 T cell receptor beta chains were all read from a single sample in a study of T cell changes during pregnancy in multiple sclerosis. The protocol was immunoSEQ multiplex PCR, while the TCRdb copy is restricted to in-frame clones and leaves out a portion. The sample includes around 26,000 clones, 86% seen only once; the top ten take 13%. Sequenced here: CD8+ T cells from peripheral blood mononuclear cells, sampled in the first trimester of pregnancy. These receptor sequences come from a female donor in good health, enrolled as a control in a pregnancy study.

CDR3 region: CASSEEPSGTEKLFF. The CDR3 nucleotides are TGTGCCAGCAGTGAAGAGCCATCAGGCACCGAAAAACTGTTTTTT. V and J are TRBV6-1 and TRBJ1-4; D is uncertain. Trimming left V 1 base short and J 8 bases short, with 14 bases between. This CDR3 contains 15 residues. Germline V gene lookup returns CDR1 MNHNS and CDR2 SASEGT.

This chain links TRBV25-1 with TRBJ2-3; D might be TRBD2 (5 bases). This CDR3 has 15 amino acids. V was trimmed by 6 bases and J by 3 bases, leaving 16 bases between them. From germline, CDR1 is MGHDK and CDR2 SYGVNS. In DNA form, the CDR3 reads TGTGCCAGCAGCTCTACGGGGTGGGAGACAGATACGCAGTATTTT. It codes for CASSSTGWETDTQYF.

The genes are TRBV4-2 and TRBJ2-1, with 10 bases identical to TRBD1. Germline-derived CDR1 and CDR2 are LGHNA and YNFKEQ. This CDR3 has 15 amino acids. Unmatched junction bases numbered 3, after V lost 4 bases and J lost 3 bases. CDR3 nucleotide sequence: TGTGCCAGCAGCCCCGGGACAGGGGACTACAATGAGCAGTTCTTC. Protein: CASSPGTGDYNEQFF.

V usage is TRBV5-1 and J usage is TRBJ2-1; 8 bases agree with TRBD1. Germline V gene data show CDR1 as SGHRS and CDR2 as YFSETQ. This CDR3 contains 14 residues. With V trimmed by 4 bases and J by 3 bases, 3 bases remained unmatched. In DNA, the CDR3 is TGCGCCAGCAGCGTACAGGGGGTCTACAATGAGCAGTTCTTC. It specifies CASSVQGVYNEQFF. The entire variable domain, with the rest obtained from reference TRBV5-1 and TRBJ2-1, is as follows: KAGVTQTPRYLIKTRGQQVTLSCSPISGHRSVSWYQQTPGQGLQFLFEYFSETQRNKGNFPGRFSGRQFSNSRSEMNVSTLELGDSALYLCASSVQGVYNEQFFGPGTRLTVL.

The chain has TRBV19 and TRBJ1-6; TRBD1 might be the D (6 bases). The germline V gene has CDR1 LNHDA and CDR2 SQIVND (reference sequence). There are 15 residues in the CDR3. Trimming removed 3 bases from V and 5 bases from J, with 11 bases in between. CDR3 DNA sequence: TGTGCCAGTAGTATTGGGGCAGGGGATAATTCACCCCTCCACTTT. Amino acid sequence: CASSIGAGDNSPLHF.

The chain links TRBV28 to TRBJ1-5; tentative D call: TRBD1 (5 bases). The CDR3 extends over 16 amino acids. Germline V lookup: CDR1 MDHEN, CDR2 SYDVKM. The V end lost 2 bases, the J end lost 7 bases, and 18 bases lay between the germline ends. CDR3 amino acids: CASSLVGQGIRQPQHF. CDR3 nucleotides: TGTGCCAGCAGTTTAGTTGGGCAGGGAATTAGGCAGCCCCAGCATTTT.

The chain is built from TRBV7-2 and TRBJ2-1; D remains ambiguous. Trimming stripped 0 bases from V and 4 bases from J, with 10 bases between. From germline, CDR1 is SGHTA and CDR2 FQGNSA. The CDR3 totals 15 residues. The CDR3 nucleotides are TGTGCCAGCAGCTTAGCCCTTCTCCCTTACAATGAGCAGTTCTTC. It encodes CASSLALLPYNEQFF.

V is TRBV9 and J is TRBJ2-5; D is possibly TRBD1 (7 bases). The V gene lost 4 bases and the J gene lost 9 bases, with 22 bases spanning the gap. The V gene's germline CDR1 is SGDLS and CDR2 YYNGEE. The CDR3 is 15 residues long. The CDR3 nucleotides read TGTGCCAGCAGCACGGGACTGATATCCAGGGGGGCCCAGTACTTC. Amino acids: CASSTGLISRGAQYF.

This chain joins TRBV29-1 and TRBJ1-1; TRBD1 matches at 9 bases. The germline V gene encodes CDR1 SQVTM and CDR2 ANQGSEA. The CDR3 runs to 13 residues. The V and J ends lost 6 bases and 5 bases, in that order; junction bases with no gene match: 7. The CDR3 here is CSVKETGGTEAFF. DNA for the CDR3: TGCAGCGTCAAAGAGACAGGGGGAACTGAAGCTTTCTTT.

This chain connects TRBV7-2 to TRBJ1-5, with D uncertain. The CDR3 is 13 amino acids. Germline loops: CDR1 SGHTA, CDR2 FQGNSA. Trimming cost V 3 bases and J 2 bases, with 5 bases left between them. The CDR3 reads CASSFPGNQPQHF. CDR3 nucleotide sequence: TGTGCCAGCAGCTTTCCTGGCAATCAGCCCCAGCATTTT.

This rearrangement joins TRBV7-8 to TRBJ2-3; TRBD2 matches 11 bases. Trimming removed 5 bases from V and 5 bases from J; junction bases left unmatched: 3. CDR1 SGHVS and CDR2 FQNEAQ come from the germline V gene. This CDR3 is 14 amino acids long. This chain's CDR3 is CASSAGTSGDTQYF. The CDR3 region has the DNA TGTGCCAGCAGCGCAGGGACTAGCGGAGATACGCAGTATTTT.

This rearrangement joins TRBV5-4 to TRBJ2-1, with 8 bases aligning to TRBD2. Germline CDR1 SGHNT, CDR2 YYREEE (reference sequence). This CDR3 is 18 amino acids long. Trimming at V came to 4 bases and at J to 2 bases, leaving 14 bases not matched to a gene. The CDR3 spells CASSRPDSGGAAYNEQFF. In DNA, the CDR3 is TGTGCCAGCAGCCGGCCGGATTCCGGGGGGGCCGCCTACAATGAGCAGTTCTTC.

The chain uses TRBV28 and TRBJ2-1; TRBD2 might be the D (5 bases). V shed 6 bases and J shed 0 bases, with 12 bases lying between them. CDR3 length equals 15 residues. CDR1 and CDR2 from the germline V gene are MDHEN and SYDVKM. CDR3 loop: CASRVSGSSYNEQFF. The DNA of the CDR3 is TGTGCCAGCAGGGTGAGCGGAAGCTCCTACAATGAGCAGTTCTTC.

The chain links TRBV25-1 to TRBJ2-3; D not resolved. Germline V gene sequence: CDR1 MGHDK, CDR2 SYGVNS. Trimming pared 4 bases from V and 10 bases from J, leaving 12 bases between. CDR3 length: 12 residues. The CDR3 spells CASSVASAAQYF. CDR3 nucleotides: TGTGCCAGCAGTGTAGCAAGTGCTGCGCAGTATTTT.

The rearrangement joins TRBV7-9 to TRBJ2-1; D unclear. There are 13 residues in the CDR3. From germline, CDR1 is SEHNR and CDR2 FQNEAQ (reference sequence). Trimming stripped 1 base from V and 5 bases from J, with 6 bases between. Here the CDR3 DNA reads TGTGCCAGCAGCTTAGAGCCCCACAATGAGCAGTTCTTC. Encoded protein: CASSLEPHNEQFF.